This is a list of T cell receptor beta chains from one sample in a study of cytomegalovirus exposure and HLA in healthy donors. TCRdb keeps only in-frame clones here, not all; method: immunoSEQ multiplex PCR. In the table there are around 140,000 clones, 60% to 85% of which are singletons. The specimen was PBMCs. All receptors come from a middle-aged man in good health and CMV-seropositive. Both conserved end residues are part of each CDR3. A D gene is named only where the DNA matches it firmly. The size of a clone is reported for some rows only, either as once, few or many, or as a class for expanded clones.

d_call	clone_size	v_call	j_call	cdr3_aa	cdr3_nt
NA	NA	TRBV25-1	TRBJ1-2	CASSELGEAYGGYTF	TGTGCCAGCAGTGAATTAGGGGAGGCCTACGGGGGCTACACCTTC
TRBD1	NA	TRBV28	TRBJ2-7	CASSKGQPYEQYF	TGTGCCAGCAGCAAGGGACAGCCCTACGAGCAGTACTTC
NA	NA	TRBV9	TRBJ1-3	CASSSGDLSGNTIYF	TGTGCCAGCAGCTCGGGGGATCTCTCTGGAAACACCATATATTTT
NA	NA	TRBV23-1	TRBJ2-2	CASSKHTGNTGELFF	TGCGCCAGCAGTAAGCATACAGGCAATACCGGGGAGCTGTTTTTT
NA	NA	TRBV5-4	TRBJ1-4	CASSWGGVVDEKLFF	TGTGCCAGCAGCTGGGGCGGGGTTGTGGATGAAAAACTGTTTTTT
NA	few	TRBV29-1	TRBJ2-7	CSAGRGHPYEQYF	TGCAGCGCTGGCAGGGGCCATCCCTACGAGCAGTACTTC
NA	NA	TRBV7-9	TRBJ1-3	CASSPARGLGNTIYF	TGTGCCAGCAGCCCGGCCCGAGGGCTTGGAAACACCATATATTTT
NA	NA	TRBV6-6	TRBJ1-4	CASHGAGRGEKLFF	TGTGCCAGCCACGGGGCCGGGAGGGGTGAAAAACTGTTTTTT
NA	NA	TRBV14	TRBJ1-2	CASSQGANPGAYGYTF	TGTGCCAGCAGCCAAGGGGCCAATCCAGGGGCTTATGGCTACACCTTC
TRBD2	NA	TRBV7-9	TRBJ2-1	CASSFWGLAESSYNEQFF	TGTGCCAGCAGCTTTTGGGGACTAGCGGAATCCTCCTACAATGAGCAGTTCTTC
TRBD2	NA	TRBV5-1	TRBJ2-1	CASSFIAGAGPNGQFF	TGCGCCAGCAGCTTTATAGCGGGAGCGGGGCCGAATGGGCAGTTCTTC
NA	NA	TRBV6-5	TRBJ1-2	CASIGVNGYTF	TGTGCCAGCATCGGGGTCAATGGCTACACCTTC
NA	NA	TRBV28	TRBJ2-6	CATKPQTGAGANGLTF	TGTGCCACCAAACCCCAAACTGGGGCTGGGGCCAACGGCCTGACTTTC
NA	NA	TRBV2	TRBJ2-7	CASTWQGGYEQYF	TGTGCCAGCACTTGGCAGGGGGGCTACGAGCAGTACTTC
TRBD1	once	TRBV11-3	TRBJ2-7	CASSPGTGTYEQYF	TGTGCCAGCAGCCCCGGGACAGGGACCTACGAGCAGTACTTC
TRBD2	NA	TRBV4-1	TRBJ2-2	CASSPLAGPNTGELFF	TGCGCCAGCAGCCCACTAGCGGGCCCGAACACCGGGGAGCTGTTTTTT
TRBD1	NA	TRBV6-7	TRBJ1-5	CASSSAPGTGHQPQHF	TGTGCCAGCAGTTCGGCCCCCGGGACAGGCCATCAGCCCCAGCATTTT
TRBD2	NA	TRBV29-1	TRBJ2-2	CSVVLAGVTGELFF	TGCAGCGTAGTTCTAGCGGGAGTCACCGGGGAGCTGTTTTTT
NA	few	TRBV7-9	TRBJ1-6	CASSSTGGFSPLHF	TGTGCCAGCAGCTCGACCGGGGGTTTTTCACCCCTCCACTTT
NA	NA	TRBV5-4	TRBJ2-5	CASSLKDSQETQYF	TGTGCCAGCAGTCTTAAGGACAGCCAAGAGACCCAGTACTTC
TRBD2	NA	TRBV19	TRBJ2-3	CASRASGITDTQYF	TGTGCCAGTAGGGCTAGCGGAATCACAGATACGCAGTATTTT
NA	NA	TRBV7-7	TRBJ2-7	CASSRKEGYEQYF	TGTGCCAGCAGCAGAAAGGAGGGATACGAGCAGTACTTC
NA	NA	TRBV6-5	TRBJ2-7	CASSYGAPGSEQYF	TGTGCCAGCAGTTACGGGGCCCCAGGGTCCGAGCAGTACTTC
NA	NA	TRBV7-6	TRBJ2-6	CASSPEAGANVLTF	TGTGCCAGCAGCCCGGAGGCTGGGGCCAACGTCCTGACTTTC
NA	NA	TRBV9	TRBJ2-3	CASSDVRATDTQYF	TGTGCCAGCAGCGACGTCAGGGCCACAGATACGCAGTATTTT
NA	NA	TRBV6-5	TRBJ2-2	CASSYSWQSTGELFF	TGTGCCAGCAGTTACTCGTGGCAAAGCACCGGGGAGCTGTTTTTT
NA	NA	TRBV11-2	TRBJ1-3	CANSPGSGNTIYF	TGTGCCAATAGCCCCGGCTCTGGAAACACCATATATTTT
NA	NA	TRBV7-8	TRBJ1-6	CASSLGGPDNNSPLHF	TGTGCCAGCAGCTTAGGGGGGCCAGATAATAATTCACCCCTCCACTTT
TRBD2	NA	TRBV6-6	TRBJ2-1	CASRGGLGLETEQFF	TGTGCCAGCAGGGGCGGACTAGGACTAGAGACAGAGCAGTTCTTC
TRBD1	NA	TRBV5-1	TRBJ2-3	CASSFQDRVGDTQYF	TGCGCCAGCAGCTTTCAGGACAGGGTAGGCGATACGCAGTATTTT
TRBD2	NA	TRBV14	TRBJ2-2	CASSQARGGDDGELFF	TGTGCCAGCAGCCAAGCCCGCGGGGGGGACGACGGGGAGCTGTTTTTT
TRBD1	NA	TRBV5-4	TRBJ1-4	CASSARDRGGKLFF	TGTGCCAGCAGCGCCCGGGACAGGGGAGGGAAACTGTTTTTT
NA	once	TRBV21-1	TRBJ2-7	CAAPPGGQYF	TGTGCCGCCCCGCCGGGGGGGCAGTACTTC
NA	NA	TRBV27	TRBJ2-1	CASSPDPVGGPAGEQFF	TGTGCCAGCAGCCCGGACCCTGTGGGGGGACCGGCAGGTGAGCAGTTCTTC
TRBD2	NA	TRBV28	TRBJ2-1	CASSLGGLALINEQFF	TGTGCCAGCAGTTTAGGGGGACTAGCCCTAATCAATGAGCAGTTCTTC
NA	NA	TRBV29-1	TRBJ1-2	CSAAGDANYGYTF	TGCAGCGCAGCCGGAGATGCAAACTATGGCTACACCTTC
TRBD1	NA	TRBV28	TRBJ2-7	CASTSGTAYEQYF	TGTGCCAGCACTTCCGGGACAGCCTACGAGCAGTACTTC
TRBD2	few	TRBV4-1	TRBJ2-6	CASSQVLAGAGANVLTF	TGCGCCAGCAGCCAAGTTCTAGCGGGAGCTGGGGCCAACGTCCTGACTTTC
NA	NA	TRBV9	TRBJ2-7	CASSSTLLAQEQYF	TGTGCCAGCAGCTCCACGTTACTAGCCCAGGAGCAGTACTTC
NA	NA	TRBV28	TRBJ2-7	CASVGRRWSYEQYF	TGTGCCAGCGTTGGTCGCCGGTGGTCCTACGAGCAGTACTTC
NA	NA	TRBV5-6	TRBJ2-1	CASSLRVYNEQFF	TGTGCCAGCAGCTTACGGGTCTACAATGAGCAGTTCTTC
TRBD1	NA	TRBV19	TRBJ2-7	CASGPGQGSYEQYF	TGTGCCAGCGGACCGGGACAGGGCTCCTACGAGCAGTACTTC
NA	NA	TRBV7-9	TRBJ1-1	CASSLEGGTEAFF	TGTGCCAGCAGCTTGGAGGGAGGCACTGAAGCTTTCTTT
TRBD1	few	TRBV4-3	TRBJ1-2	CASSQESDRAYGYTF	TGCGCCAGCAGCCAAGAGAGTGACAGGGCTTATGGCTACACCTTC
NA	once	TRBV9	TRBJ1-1	CASSVDAGIGNTEAFF	TGTGCCAGCAGCGTAGATGCGGGGATCGGGAACACTGAAGCTTTCTTT
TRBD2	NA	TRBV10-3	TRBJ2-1	CAISPFTGTTLRRNEQFF	TGTGCCATCAGCCCTTTTACCGGGACTACCCTCCGAAGAAATGAGCAGTTCTTC